These 5 T cell receptor beta chains came from one sample sequenced in a study of CD8+ T cells in alopecia areata. Treatment described: oral pan-JAK inhibitor, 5-10 mg twice daily. Extraction and reverse transcription of RNA yielded cDNA as the sequencing template. Here immunoSEQ multiplex PCR was the method, and the copy in TCRdb shows in-frame clones only, minus some. The sample has over 95,000 clones, 60% to 65% seen once; the top ten hold 15% to 17%. This specimen was CD8+ T cells sorted from blood, taken at week 4, from a patient treated with tofacitinib. These receptors were taken from a human donor with alopecia areata.

V gene TRBV7-6 combines with J gene TRBJ2-2; tentative D call: TRBD2 (5 bases). CDR1 SGHVS and CDR2 FNYEAQ come from the germline V gene. The CDR3 contains 14 residues. Trimming stripped 5 bases from V and 6 bases from J, with 13 bases between. CDR3 amino acids: CASSHIGLAGELFF. The CDR3 DNA sequence: TGTGCCAGCAGCCATATTGGACTGGCCGGGGAGCTGTTTTTT.

This clone occurred once. The J gene is TRBJ1-1, the V gene TRBV30, with D perhaps matching TRBD1 (5 bases). The CDR3 length is 12 residues. V was shortened by 1 base and J by 5 bases, with 8 bases between the two germline ends. Germline CDR1 and CDR2: GTSNPN and SVGIG (reference sequence). CDR3 nucleotides: TGTGCCTGGAGTGGGGGCCGGACTGAAGCTTTCTTT. Translating it yields CAWSGGRTEAFF.

This chain connects TRBV7-9 to TRBJ2-3; 10 bases map to TRBD2. The CDR3 has 14 amino acids. Germline V gene data show CDR1 as SEHNR and CDR2 as FQNEAQ (reference sequence). Unmatched junction bases numbered 9, after V lost 11 bases and J lost 4 bases. The CDR3, as DNA: TGTGCCGGCGTACTAGCGGGGTCGCCAGATACGCAGTATTTT. It translates to CAGVLAGSPDTQYF. Variable domain in full (rest from reference TRBV7-9 and TRBJ2-3): DTGVSQNPRHKITKRGQNVTFRCDPISEHNRLYWYRQTLGQGPEFLTYFQNEAQLEKSRLLSDRFSAERPKGSFSTLEIQRTEQGDSAMYLCAGVLAGSPDTQYFGPGTRLTVL.

This clone has a handful of counts. J is TRBJ1-2 and V is TRBV30, with D maybe TRBD1 (6 bases). The germline V gene encodes CDR1 GTSNPN and CDR2 SVGIG (reference sequence). V was trimmed by 7 bases and J by 2 bases, leaving 11 bases between them. The CDR3 runs to 12 residues. The CDR3 DNA reads as TGTGCCTTAAACCAGGGGAACTATGGCTACACCTTC. It translates to CALNQGNYGYTF. Based on the CDR3 plus reference TRBV30 and TRBJ1-2, the full variable domain is SQTIHQWPATLVQPVGSPLSLECTVEGTSNPNLYWYRQAAGRGLQLLFYSVGIGQISSEVPQNLSASRPQDRQFILSSKKLLLSDSGFYLCALNQGNYGYTFGSGTRLTVV.

The DNA for the CDR3 is TGCGCCAGCAGCTCGGGACTAGCGGGAGACTACGAGCAGTACTTC. It codes for CASSSGLAGDYEQYF. V gene TRBV5-1 combines with J gene TRBJ2-7, with 14 nucleotides matching TRBD2. V lost 3 bases to trimming and J lost 3 bases; unmatched junction nucleotides: 2. The CDR3 sequence is 15 residues long. Looked up from germline, CDR1 is SGHRS and CDR2 is YFSETQ.